Listed below are T cell receptor beta chains from one sample, sequenced in a study of CD8 T cells in Susac syndrome. TCRdb re-called the immunoSEQ multiplex PCR reads through MiXCR, storing one row per CDR3 protein. In the table there are 150,000 or so distinct CDR3 sequences, roughly 96% of which are singletons. Material: CD4+ T cells from PBMCs. The receptors here all came from a human donor with Susac syndrome. CDR3s include the opening cysteine and the closing phenylalanine or tryptophan. D genes are given only for firm matches. Not all rows give a size; the values are once, few, many and, for expanded clones, a class.

>TRBJ2-1|TRBV21-1|.|.
TGTGCCAACCCCCCTCCAGGGCAGTCCTACAATGAGCAGTTCTTC
CANPPPGQSYNEQFF
>TRBJ2-6|TRBV27|once|.
TGTGCCAGCAGATCCCACTCTGGGGCCAACGTCCTGACTTTC
CASRSHSGANVLTF
>TRBJ2-7|TRBV7-2|.|.
TGTGCCAGCAGCTTAGCGTTAGGGGTTAACTACGAGCAGTACTTC
CASSLALGVNYEQYF
>TRBJ2-2|TRBV14|.|.
TGTGCCAGCAGCCGCTCCGTCGGGGAGCTGTTTTTT
CASSRSVGELFF
>TRBJ2-2|TRBV9|.|.
TGTGCCAGCAGCGCAGGTCACAACACCGGGGAGCTGTTTTTT
CASSAGHNTGELFF
>TRBJ2-3|TRBV29-1|.|.
TGCAGCGTTGAAAGCGGAATCACAGATACGCAGTATTTT
CSVESGITDTQYF
>TRBJ2-1|TRBV14|.|TRBD2
TGTGCCAGCAGCCAAGTCAGCGGGGCTTACAATGAGCAGTTCTTC
CASSQVSGAYNEQFF
>TRBJ2-2|TRBV29-1|.|.
TGCAGCGCGGGCTTCCTTTCTGCTGAGCTGTTTTTT
CSAGFLSAELFF
>TRBJ1-6|TRBV9|.|.
TGTGCCAGCAGCGCCGAGACTAATTCACCCCTCCACTTT
CASSAETNSPLHF
>TRBJ1-2|TRBV4-3|.|.
TGCGCCAGCAGCCAAGAGAACAGGGCTTCTGGCTACACCTTC
CASSQENRASGYTF
>TRBJ2-3|TRBV4-1|.|.
TGCGCCAGCAGCCAAGATCACAGGGCGGTCACAGATACGCAGTATTTT
CASSQDHRAVTDTQYF
>TRBJ1-1|TRBV11-2|.|.
TGTGCCAGCAGCTTATACGGGTTTGGTGGGGGCTCCCTCGAAGCTTTCTTT
CASSLYGFGGGSLEAFF
>TRBJ2-3|TRBV9|.|TRBD2
TGTGCCAGCAGCGACTCAGCGGGGGGGCTCGATACGCAGTATTTT
CASSDSAGGLDTQYF
>TRBJ1-1|TRBV20-1|.|TRBD1
TGCAGTGCGCTTGGACAGGAGAACACTGAAGCTTTCTTT
CSALGQENTEAFF
>TRBJ2-2|TRBV21-1|.|.
TGTGCCAGCTCGGACAGGGACACCGGGGAGCTGTTTTTT
CASSDRDTGELFF
>TRBJ1-4|TRBV4-1|.|.
TGCGCCAGCAGCCTTAGACGGCAGGGTGAAAAACTGTTTTTT
CASSLRRQGEKLFF
>TRBJ2-1|TRBV20-1|.|.
TGCAGTGCTCCCCGGGGGAGCTCCTACAATGAGCAGTTCTTC
CSAPRGSSYNEQFF
>TRBJ2-7|TRBV29-1|.|.
TGCTCCTTCGCGCCTGGGGGGAGAGGTAACGAGCAGTACTTC
CSFAPGGRGNEQYF
>TRBJ2-3|TRBV20-1|.|.
TGCAGTGCTAGGGGGCCCGGAAGCACAGATACGCAGTATTTT
CSARGPGSTDTQYF
>TRBJ2-1|TRBV5-1|.|.
TGCGCCAGCAGCTTGGGTAATTCCTACAATGAGCAGTTCTTC
CASSLGNSYNEQFF
>TRBJ1-2|TRBV4-1|.|.
TGCGCCAGCAGCCAACCAGGGAACTATGGCTACACCTTC
CASSQPGNYGYTF
>TRBJ2-1|TRBV3-1|.|.
TGTGCCAGCAGCACCCGGGACCCGGGCAATGAGCAGTTCTTC
CASSTRDPGNEQFF
>TRBJ2-5|TRBV15|.|.
TGTGCCACCAGCAGTCCAGCGAGGGCGGGCCCCATGGAGACCCAGTACTTC
CATSSPARAGPMETQYF
>TRBJ2-3|TRBV20-1|.|.
TGCAGTGCTGCACGACAGGAAGCAGATACGCAGTATTTT
CSAARQEADTQYF
>TRBJ2-7|TRBV6-1|.|.
TGTGCCTCCCTCGGAGGGGAGCAGTACTTC
CASLGGEQYF
>TRBJ2-1|TRBV6-5|.|.
TGTGCCAGCAGTTACTCATTCCGGCGGGGAAGCTCCTACAATGAGCAGTTCTTC
CASSYSFRRGSSYNEQFF
>TRBJ1-3|TRBV1|.|.
TGCACCAGCAGCCTGGACAGGATTCCTGGAAACACCATATATTTT
CTSSLDRIPGNTIYF
>TRBJ1-5|TRBV21-1|.|.
TGTGCCAGCAGCAAAGGGGCTAGGGGGGAGGGTCAGCCCCAGCATTTT
CASSKGARGEGQPQHF
>TRBJ1-2|TRBV12-3/TRBV12-4|.|.
TGTGCCAGCAGCTCTTCCACTGGCTACACCTTC
CASSSSTGYTF
>TRBJ2-5|TRBV29-1|.|TRBD1
TGCAGCGGGGTCCGGGACAGTCAAGAGACCCAGTACTTC
CSGVRDSQETQYF
>TRBJ1-2|TRBV29-1|.|.
TGCAGCGTTGAAGACCCAAGGCCACTTCAGAATGGCTACACCTTC
CSVEDPRPLQNGYTF
>TRBJ1-2|TRBV6-5|.|.
TGTGCCAGCAGTTACGGGGAGGGGGATGGCTACACCTTC
CASSYGEGDGYTF
>TRBJ1-1|TRBV20-1|.|.
TGCAGTGCTAGACCCGAGAGCACTGAAGCTTTCTTT
CSARPESTEAFF
>TRBJ1-5|TRBV6-5|.|TRBD1
TGTGCCAGCAGTTACAAGGGGGCAGGGGGCTATCAGCCCCAGCATTTT
CASSYKGAGGYQPQHF
>TRBJ2-7|TRBV15|.|.
TGTGCCACCAGCAGTCCCCTTGGAGAGGGCTACGAGCAGTACTTC
CATSSPLGEGYEQYF
>TRBJ2-6|TRBV12-3/TRBV12-4|.|.
TGTGCCAGCAGTTTAAGGTTACATAACGTCCTGACTTTC
CASSLRLHNVLTF
>TRBJ2-5|TRBV6-2/TRBV6-3|.|.
TGTGCCAGCAGTGAGTCCGGGGCGCAAGAGACCCAGTACTTC
CASSESGAQETQYF
>TRBJ2-1|TRBV18|once|.
TGTGCCAGCTCACCACGAGCTGAGCAGTTCTTC
CASSPRAEQFF
>TRBJ2-3|TRBV6-5|.|.
TGTGCCAGCAGTCCCCGGGGGAAAGGCACAGATACGCAGTATTTT
CASSPRGKGTDTQYF
>TRBJ2-1|TRBV5-4|.|TRBD1
TGTGCCAGCAGCCGGGACAGGGAAAATGAGCAGTTCTTC
CASSRDRENEQFF
>TRBJ2-1|TRBV21-1|.|.
TGTGCCAGCAGCAGGGACTATCACAATGAGCAGTTCTTC
CASSRDYHNEQFF
>TRBJ1-1|TRBV29-1|.|.
TGCAGCGCCCCCGTTAGCGACGGATTTGAAGCTTTCTTT
CSAPVSDGFEAFF
>TRBJ1-2|TRBV29-1|.|.
TGCAGCGTTGTGGGCGCCTATGGCTACACCTTC
CSVVGAYGYTF
>TRBJ1-2|TRBV7-2|.|.
TGTGCCAGCAGCTTACAATCCTCGTCGGACTATGGCTACACCTTC
CASSLQSSSDYGYTF
>TRBJ2-6|TRBV29-1|.|TRBD1
TGCAGCGTTGAACGGACAGGCTCTGGGGCCAACGTCCTGACTTTC
CSVERTGSGANVLTF